This T cell receptor beta chain was identified during a study of shared clonotypes between healthy human individuals. Study at large: CD4 naive cells filled three plates per donor, CD4 memory three, CD8 naive two and CD8 memory one. General observations from the study: Blood was the only sampled material, and tissue repertoires likely differ.

In the case of this clone: What it recognizes is unknown.

Trimming at V came to 2 bases and at J to 4 bases, leaving 3 bases not matched to a gene. Germline values: CDR1 MRHNA, CDR2 SNTAGT. The length of the CDR3 is 15 residues. How the authors handled the data: ImmunoSEQ junction-only sequences lacked quality scores, so their filtering differed. Produced via immunoSEQ multiplex PCR; TCRdb's table is partial and in-frame only. The V and J calls and the clone size are those of that table, but D and trimming were determined from the DNA. The sample has around 2.5 million clones, over 85% seen once. The source is a young man in good health. Some clones in this sample may be carry-over from other donors' samples. The chain recombines TRBV6-4 with TRBJ2-2; 8 bases are shared with TRBD2. Sequences were obtained from naive CD4+ T cells from PBMCs. Documented subset: CD45RA+ positively selected. DNA of the CDR3: TGTGCCAGCAGTGACAGACGGGGGGGCACCGGGGAGCTGTTTTTT. This encodes CASSDRRGGTGELFF.